These T cell receptor beta chains were read from a single sample in a study of cytomegalovirus exposure and HLA in healthy donors. Sequencing was performed with immunoSEQ multiplex PCR; in TCRdb, only in-frame clones are kept and a portion is missing. This sample contains 120,000 to 150,000 clones. The sequencing input was PBMCs. The source is a middle-aged man in good health and CMV-seronegative. The CDR3 runs from the conserved cysteine through the conserved F or W. A D gene is named only where the DNA matches it firmly.

j_call d_call v_call cdr3_aa cdr3_nt
TRBJ2-1 - TRBV15 CATSPGAYNEQFF TGTGCCACCAGCCCAGGCGCCTACAATGAGCAGTTCTTC
TRBJ1-4 TRBD1 TRBV19 CASSIGQGGEKLFF TGTGCCAGTAGTATTGGGCAGGGGGGTGAAAAACTGTTTTTT
TRBJ2-7 - TRBV6-5 CASSQGVHAEQYF TGTGCCAGCTCACAGGGTGTCCATGCCGAGCAGTACTTC
TRBJ1-1 TRBD1 TRBV7-2 CASSLGQGMRGTEAFF TGTGCCAGCAGCTTAGGACAGGGGATGAGAGGAACTGAAGCTTTCTTT
TRBJ2-1 - TRBV4-2 CASSQEGGDINEQFF TGTGCCAGCAGCCAAGAGGGGGGGGACATCAATGAGCAGTTCTTC
TRBJ1-2 - TRBV14 CASSQSRFSPTEGYNYGYTF TGTGCCAGCAGCCAAAGTCGTTTTTCCCCGACTGAGGGTTATAACTATGGCTACACCTTC
TRBJ1-1 - TRBV5-7 CASSLLQEGTEAFF TGTGCCAGCAGCTTGTTGCAGGAGGGCACTGAAGCTTTCTTT
TRBJ2-5 TRBD2 TRBV10-3 CAISNSGDPQETQYF TGTGCCATCAGTAATAGCGGGGACCCACAAGAGACCCAGTACTTC
TRBJ2-7 TRBD2 TRBV4-1 CASSQGLAGDYEQYF TGCGCCAGCAGCCAAGGACTAGCGGGGGACTACGAGCAGTACTTC
TRBJ2-5 - TRBV11-2 CASSLGQQETQYF TGTGCCAGCAGCTTAGGACAGCAAGAGACCCAGTACTTC
TRBJ2-1 TRBD2 TRBV14 CASSQAGVRRGQFF TGTGCCAGCAGCCAGGCGGGGGTAAGGAGAGGGCAGTTCTTC
TRBJ1-6 - TRBV6-1 CASRGGTRNPLPLHF TGTGCCAGCAGGGGAGGGACGCGGAACCCCCTCCCCCTCCACTTT
TRBJ1-5 - TRBV27 CASSFGQDSNQPQHF TGTGCCAGCAGTTTTGGGCAGGATAGCAATCAGCCCCAGCATTTT
TRBJ2-1 TRBD2 TRBV4-3 CASSQFPSGGNNEQFF TGCGCCAGCAGCCAATTTCCTAGCGGGGGTAACAATGAGCAGTTCTTC
TRBJ2-6 - TRBV6-1 CASSERAGSFSGANVLTF TGTGCCAGCAGTGAACGGGCAGGGTCTTTCTCTGGGGCCAACGTCCTGACTTTC
TRBJ2-4 TRBD1 TRBV19 CASSIGTGGDIQYF TGTGCCAGTAGTATTGGGACAGGGGGCGACATTCAGTACTTC
TRBJ2-2 - TRBV5-1 CASSLAADTGELFF TGCGCCAGCAGCTTGGCCGCGGACACCGGGGAGCTGTTTTTT
TRBJ1-2 TRBD1 TRBV5-1 CASSLAQGEGYGYTF TGCGCCAGCAGCTTGGCGCAGGGGGAAGGCTATGGCTACACCTTC
TRBJ1-5 TRBD1 TRBV10-3 CAIRGQVGQPQHF TGTGCCATCAGAGGACAGGTTGGACAGCCCCAGCATTTT
TRBJ2-6 - TRBV10-3 CAITGSDSGANVLTF TGTGCCATCACAGGGTCCGACTCTGGGGCCAACGTCCTGACTTTC
TRBJ2-7 - TRBV11-2 CASSLNSVSYEQYF TGTGCCAGCAGCTTAAACAGTGTCTCCTACGAGCAGTACTTC
TRBJ1-3 TRBD1 TRBV28 CASGHNGQGGGNTIYF TGTGCCAGCGGACATAATGGACAGGGGGGTGGAAACACCATATATTTT
TRBJ1-4 - TRBV6-5 CASSAAGGSTEKLFF TGTGCCAGCAGTGCCGCGGGAGGGAGCACTGAAAAACTGTTTTTT
TRBJ2-2 - TRBV7-9 CASSLNGGTGELFF TGTGCCAGCAGCTTAAACGGGGGCACCGGGGAGCTGTTTTTT
TRBJ1-5 - TRBV11-2 CASSLAGDQPQHF TGTGCCAGCAGCTTGGCGGGGGACCAGCCCCAGCATTTT
TRBJ1-2 - TRBV4-2 CASSQAQAPAGGYTF TGTGCCAGCAGCCAAGCCCAAGCCCCCGCGGGTGGCTACACCTTC
TRBJ2-1 TRBD1 TRBV2 CASSEGRGPAYEQFF TGTGCCAGCAGTGAAGGCAGGGGGCCAGCGTATGAGCAGTTCTTC
TRBJ1-2 TRBD1 TRBV2 CASTDLADRTGKSYTF TGTGCCAGCACAGATTTGGCGGACCGGACAGGGAAAAGCTACACCTTC
TRBJ2-7 TRBD1 TRBV6-5 CASSSRDRQTYEQYF TGTGCCAGCAGTTCCCGGGACAGGCAGACCTACGAGCAGTACTTC
TRBJ2-7 - TRBV4-2 CASSQAPGYEQYF TGTGCCAGCAGCCAAGCCCCAGGATACGAGCAGTACTTC
TRBJ1-2 - TRBV6-1 CASSEGGLDYGYTF TGTGCCAGCAGTGAGGGGGGGCTGGACTATGGCTACACCTTC